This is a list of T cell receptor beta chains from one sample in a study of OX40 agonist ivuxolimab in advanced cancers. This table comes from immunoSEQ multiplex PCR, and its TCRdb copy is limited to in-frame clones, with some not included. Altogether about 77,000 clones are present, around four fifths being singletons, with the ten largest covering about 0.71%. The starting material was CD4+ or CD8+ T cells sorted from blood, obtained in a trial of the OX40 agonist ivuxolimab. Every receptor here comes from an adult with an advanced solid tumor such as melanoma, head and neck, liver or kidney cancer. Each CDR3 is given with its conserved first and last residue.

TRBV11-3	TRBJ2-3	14	CASSLGLDTDTQYF
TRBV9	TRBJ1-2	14	CASSPGQNNYGYTF
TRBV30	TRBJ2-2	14	CAWMEGSWVGELFF
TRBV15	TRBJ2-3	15	CATSRGGAHTDTQYF
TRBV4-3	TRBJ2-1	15	CASSQGLAGYNEQFF
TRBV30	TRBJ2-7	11	CAWSRAYEQYF
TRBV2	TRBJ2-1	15	CASTPSGGAGNEQFF
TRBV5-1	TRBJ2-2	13	CASSLMGAGELFF
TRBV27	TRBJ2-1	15	CASSSAGGSYNEQFF
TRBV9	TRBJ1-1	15	CASSPPRGLVTEAFF
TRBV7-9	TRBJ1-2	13	CASSATGIYGYTF
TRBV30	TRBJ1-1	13	CAWTSQQGTEAFF
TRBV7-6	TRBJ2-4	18	CASSPNPKGALSKNIQYF
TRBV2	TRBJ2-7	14	CASRTTGFGTEWYF
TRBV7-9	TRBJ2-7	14	CASSSGHQSYEQYF
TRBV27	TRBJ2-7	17	CASSLSRVVAEAYEQYF
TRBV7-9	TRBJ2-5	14	CASSLGLGIGTQYF
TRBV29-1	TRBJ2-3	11	CSVTRPGTQYF
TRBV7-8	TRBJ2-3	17	CASSLEGPALGTDTQYF
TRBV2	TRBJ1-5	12	CASTDRNQPQHF